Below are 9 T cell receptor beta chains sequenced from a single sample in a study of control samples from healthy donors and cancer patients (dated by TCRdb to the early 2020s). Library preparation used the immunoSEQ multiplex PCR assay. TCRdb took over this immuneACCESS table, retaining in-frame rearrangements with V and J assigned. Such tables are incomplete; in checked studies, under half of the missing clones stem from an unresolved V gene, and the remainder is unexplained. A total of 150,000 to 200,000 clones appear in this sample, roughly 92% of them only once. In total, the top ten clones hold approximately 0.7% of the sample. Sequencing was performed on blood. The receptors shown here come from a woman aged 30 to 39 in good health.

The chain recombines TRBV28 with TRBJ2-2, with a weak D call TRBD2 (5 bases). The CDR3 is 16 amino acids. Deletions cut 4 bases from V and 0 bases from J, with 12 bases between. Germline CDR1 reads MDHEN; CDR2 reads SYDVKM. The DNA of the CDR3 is TGTGCCAGCAGTTGGGGAGAACTTACGAACACCGGGGAGCTGTTTTTT. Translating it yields CASSWGELTNTGELFF.

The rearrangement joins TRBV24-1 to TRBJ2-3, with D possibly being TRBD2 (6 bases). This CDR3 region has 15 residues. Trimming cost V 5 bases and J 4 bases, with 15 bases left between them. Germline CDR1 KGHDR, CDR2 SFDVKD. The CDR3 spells CATSGAGLGADTQYF. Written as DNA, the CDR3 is TGTGCCACCAGTGGGGCGGGACTGGGCGCAGATACGCAGTATTTT.

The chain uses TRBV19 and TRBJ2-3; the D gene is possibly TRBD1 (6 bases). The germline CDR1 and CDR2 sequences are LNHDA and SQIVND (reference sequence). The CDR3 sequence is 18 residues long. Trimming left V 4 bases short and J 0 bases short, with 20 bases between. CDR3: CASSKLRDTFLSTDTQYF. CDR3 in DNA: TGTGCCAGTAGTAAGTTAAGGGACACCTTTCTCAGCACAGATACGCAGTATTTT.

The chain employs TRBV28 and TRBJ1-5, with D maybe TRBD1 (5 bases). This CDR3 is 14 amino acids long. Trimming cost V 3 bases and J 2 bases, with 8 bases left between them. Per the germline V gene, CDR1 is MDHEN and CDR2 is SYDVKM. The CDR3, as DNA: TGTGCCAGCAGTTTTGTGGGACGCAATCAGCCCCAGCATTTT. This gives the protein CASSFVGRNQPQHF.

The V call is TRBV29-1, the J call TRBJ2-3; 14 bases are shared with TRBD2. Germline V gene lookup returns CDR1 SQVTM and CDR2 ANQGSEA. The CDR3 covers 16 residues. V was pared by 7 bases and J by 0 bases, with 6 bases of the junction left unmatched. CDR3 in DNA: TGCAGCGCAGGGACTAGCGGGAGCCATAGCACAGATACGCAGTATTTT. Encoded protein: CSAGTSGSHSTDTQYF.

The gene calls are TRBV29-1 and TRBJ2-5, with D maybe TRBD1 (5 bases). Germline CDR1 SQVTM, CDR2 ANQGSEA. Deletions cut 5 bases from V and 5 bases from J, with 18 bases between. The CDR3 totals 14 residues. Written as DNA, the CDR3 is TGCAGCGTTTCTGATTCTCAGGGCAGGGAGACCCAGTACTTC. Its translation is CSVSDSQGRETQYF.

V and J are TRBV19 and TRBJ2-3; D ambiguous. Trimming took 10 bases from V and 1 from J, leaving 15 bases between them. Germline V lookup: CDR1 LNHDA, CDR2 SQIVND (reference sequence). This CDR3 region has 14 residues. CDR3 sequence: CATMGFLGTDTQYF. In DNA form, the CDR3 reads TGTGCCACAATGGGATTTCTAGGCACAGATACGCAGTATTTT.

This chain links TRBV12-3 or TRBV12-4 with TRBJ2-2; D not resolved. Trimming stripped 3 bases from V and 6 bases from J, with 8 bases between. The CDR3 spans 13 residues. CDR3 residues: CASSFKHPGELFF. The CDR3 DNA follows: TGTGCCAGCAGTTTTAAACATCCCGGGGAGCTGTTTTTT.

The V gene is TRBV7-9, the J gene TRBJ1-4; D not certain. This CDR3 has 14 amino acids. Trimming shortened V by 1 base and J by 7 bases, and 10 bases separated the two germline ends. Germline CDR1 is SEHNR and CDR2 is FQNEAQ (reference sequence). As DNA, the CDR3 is TGTGCCAGCAGCTTAGGCCCCTGGGGTGAAAAACTGTTTTTT. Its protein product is CASSLGPWGEKLFF.